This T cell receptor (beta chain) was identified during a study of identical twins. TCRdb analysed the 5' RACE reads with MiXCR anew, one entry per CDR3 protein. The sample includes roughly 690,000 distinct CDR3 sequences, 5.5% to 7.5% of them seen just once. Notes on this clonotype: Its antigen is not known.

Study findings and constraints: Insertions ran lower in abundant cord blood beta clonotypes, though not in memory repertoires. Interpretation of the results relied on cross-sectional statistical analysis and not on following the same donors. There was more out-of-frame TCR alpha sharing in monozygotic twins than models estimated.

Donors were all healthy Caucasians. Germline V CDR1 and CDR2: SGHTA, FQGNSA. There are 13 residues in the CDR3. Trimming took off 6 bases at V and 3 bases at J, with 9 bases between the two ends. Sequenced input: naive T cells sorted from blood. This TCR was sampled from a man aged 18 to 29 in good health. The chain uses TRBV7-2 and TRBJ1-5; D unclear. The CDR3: CASSRQYNQPQHF. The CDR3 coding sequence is TGTGCCAGCAGTAGACAATACAATCAGCCCCAGCATTTT.